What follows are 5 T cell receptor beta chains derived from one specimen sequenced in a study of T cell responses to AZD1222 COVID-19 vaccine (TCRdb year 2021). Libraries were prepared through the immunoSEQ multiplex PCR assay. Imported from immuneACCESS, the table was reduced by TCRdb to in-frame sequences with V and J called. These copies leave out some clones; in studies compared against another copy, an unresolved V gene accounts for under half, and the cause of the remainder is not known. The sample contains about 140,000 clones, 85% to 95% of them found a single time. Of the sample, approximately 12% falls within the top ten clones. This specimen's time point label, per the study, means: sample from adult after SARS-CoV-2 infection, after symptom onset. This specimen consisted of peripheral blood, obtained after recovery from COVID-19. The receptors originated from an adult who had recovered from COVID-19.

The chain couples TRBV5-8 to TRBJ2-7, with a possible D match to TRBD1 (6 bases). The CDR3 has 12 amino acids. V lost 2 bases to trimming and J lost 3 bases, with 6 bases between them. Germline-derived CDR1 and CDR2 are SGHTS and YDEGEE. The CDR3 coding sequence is TGTGCCAGCAGCTTACAGGGCTACGAGCAGTACTTC. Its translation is CASSLQGYEQYF. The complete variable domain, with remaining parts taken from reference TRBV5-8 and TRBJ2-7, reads EAGVTQSPTHLIKTRGQQATLRCSPISGHTSVYWYQQALGLGLQFLLWYDEGEERNRGNFPPRFSGRQFPNYSSELNVNALELEDSALYLCASSLQGYEQYFGPGTRLTVT.

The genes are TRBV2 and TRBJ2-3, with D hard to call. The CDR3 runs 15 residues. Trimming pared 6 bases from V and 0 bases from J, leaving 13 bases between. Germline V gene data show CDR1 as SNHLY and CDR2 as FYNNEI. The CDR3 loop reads CASSLRSHSTDTQYF. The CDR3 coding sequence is TGTGCCAGCAGCCTGAGATCACATAGCACAGATACGCAGTATTTT.

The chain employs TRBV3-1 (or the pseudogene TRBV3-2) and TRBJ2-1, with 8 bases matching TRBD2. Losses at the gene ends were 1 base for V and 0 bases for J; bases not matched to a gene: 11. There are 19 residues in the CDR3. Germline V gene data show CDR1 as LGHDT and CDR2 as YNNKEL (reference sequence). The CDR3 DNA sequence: TGTGCCAGCAGCCAAGGGCGGAGGTCCGGGACTAGCTCCTACAATGAGCAGTTCTTC. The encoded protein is CASSQGRRSGTSSYNEQFF.

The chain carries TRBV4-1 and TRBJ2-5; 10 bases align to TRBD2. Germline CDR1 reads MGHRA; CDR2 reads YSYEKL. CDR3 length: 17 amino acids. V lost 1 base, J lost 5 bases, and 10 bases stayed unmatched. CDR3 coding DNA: TGCGCCAGCAGCCAAGGGCTAGCGGGAGTAACACGGGAGACCCAGTACTTC. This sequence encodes CASSQGLAGVTRETQYF.

CDR3 bases: TGTGCCAGCAGTGAAGAGTCTTGGGTCCCACGGGAAACTTACATCAATGAGCAGTTCTTC. This encodes CASSEESWVPRETYINEQFF. This chain uses TRBV6-1 with TRBJ2-1; tentative D call: TRBD2 (5 bases). V lost 1 base, J lost 6 bases, and 28 bases lay in between. The CDR3 sequence is 20 residues long. The germline V gene has CDR1 MNHNS and CDR2 SASEGT.